This section outlines one T cell receptor (beta chain) sequence together with its context. The antigen is unknown. The data derive from a study of PD-1 blockade in mismatch repair-deficient tumors. CDR3 length: 13 residues. The germline CDR1 and CDR2 sequences are SQVTM and ANQGSEA. Trimming left V 7 bases short and J 0 bases short, with 9 bases between. Study findings and constraints: Tumor-resident clones, often absent from pretreatment blood, expanded after pembrolizumab and then contracted.

The TCR-sequenced patients were a few responders to pembrolizumab. TCRdb keeps only in-frame clones here, not all; method: immunoSEQ multiplex PCR. The table shows some 110,000 clones, with around three quarters occurring only once. Sequences were derived from peripheral blood, sampled roughly 60 weeks after starting pembrolizumab. This TCR came from an adult with mismatch repair-deficient cancer. V and J are TRBV29-1 and TRBJ1-4, with D unclear. CDR3 in DNA: TGCAGCGCTAGGGCACCAACTAATGAAAAACTGTTTTTT. Amino acid sequence: CSARAPTNEKLFF.